Reported below is one TCR beta chain. Profiling relied on immunoSEQ multiplex PCR, and the TCRdb table lists in-frame clones only, not all of them. The sample lists 26,000 or so clones; about nine tenths were seen once. This sample was included in a study of T cell changes during pregnancy in multiple sclerosis. The sequences come from CD4+ T cells from peripheral blood mononuclear cells, collected in the first trimester of pregnancy. The clonotype was recovered from a female donor in good health, enrolled as a control in a pregnancy study.

The chain's CDR3 is CASSVAQGNYGYTF. The CDR3 DNA sequence: TGTGCCAGCAGCGTAGCACAGGGTAACTATGGCTACACCTTC. The gene calls are TRBV9 and TRBJ1-2, with a tentative D call TRBD1 (6 bases). Germline lookup yields CDR1 SGDLS and CDR2 YYNGEE. The CDR3 runs to 14 residues. V was trimmed by 0 bases and J by 1 base, leaving 7 bases between them.